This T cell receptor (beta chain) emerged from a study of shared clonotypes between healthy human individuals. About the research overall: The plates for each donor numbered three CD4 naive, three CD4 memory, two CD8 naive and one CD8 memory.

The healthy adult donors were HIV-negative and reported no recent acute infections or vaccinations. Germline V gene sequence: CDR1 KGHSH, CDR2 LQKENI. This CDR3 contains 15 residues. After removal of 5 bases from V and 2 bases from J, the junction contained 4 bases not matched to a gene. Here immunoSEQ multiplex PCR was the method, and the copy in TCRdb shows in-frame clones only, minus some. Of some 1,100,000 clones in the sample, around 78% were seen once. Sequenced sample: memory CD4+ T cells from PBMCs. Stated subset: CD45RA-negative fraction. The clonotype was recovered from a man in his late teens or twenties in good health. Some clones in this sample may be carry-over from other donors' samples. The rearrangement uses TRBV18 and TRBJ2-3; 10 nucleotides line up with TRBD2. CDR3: CASSYLAGDTDTQYF. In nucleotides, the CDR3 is TGTGCCAGCTCATACCTAGCGGGGGACACAGATACGCAGTATTTT.